The sequence of this TCR beta chain was determined in a study of T cell repertoires in cytomegalovirus infection. At the level of the study: It can be stated that public TCR beta signatures indicated CMV infection as well as a matching HLA type. Study conclusions and caveats: Across the ex vivo response, the dominant clonotypes were HLA-C-restricted CMV-specific TCR beta clonotypes. Identification of carriers of CMV plus the relevant HLA was achieved through cumulative public TCR beta family frequency.

This clonotype was observed at least ten times. Its antigen is not known. The junction departs from the called germline gene at one end, perhaps through a read error. TCRdb re-called the reads with MiXCR, one entry per CDR3 protein. The sample includes 290,000 or so distinct CDR3 sequences, roughly 9.3% seen only once; the top ten take approximately 2.3%. CDR1 is SEHNR and CDR2 is FQNEAQ in the germline V gene (reference sequence). The CDR3 covers 11 residues. The receptor was derived from a human donor in good health (CMV status not recorded). Some clones in this sample may be carry-over from other donors' samples. The J gene is TRBJ2-5, the V gene TRBV7-9; tentatively, D is TRBD1 (6 bases). Sequencing was done on a sample of PBMCs. The CDR3 is CASSFLDSQNF. The CDR3 DNA reads TGTGCCAGCAGCTTTCTGGACAGTCAAAACTTC.